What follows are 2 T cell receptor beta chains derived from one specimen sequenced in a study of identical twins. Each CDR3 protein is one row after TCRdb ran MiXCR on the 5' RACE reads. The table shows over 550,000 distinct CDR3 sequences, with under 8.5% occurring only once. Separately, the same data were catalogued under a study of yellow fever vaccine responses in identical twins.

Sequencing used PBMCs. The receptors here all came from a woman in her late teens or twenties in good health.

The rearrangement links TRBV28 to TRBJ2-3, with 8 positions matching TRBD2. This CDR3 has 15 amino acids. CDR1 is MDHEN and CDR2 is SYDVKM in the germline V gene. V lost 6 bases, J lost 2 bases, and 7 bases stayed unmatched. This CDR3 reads CASSRGGHPTDTQYF. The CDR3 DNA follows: TGTGCCAGCAGCCGGGGGGGGCACCCCACAGATACGCAGTATTTT.

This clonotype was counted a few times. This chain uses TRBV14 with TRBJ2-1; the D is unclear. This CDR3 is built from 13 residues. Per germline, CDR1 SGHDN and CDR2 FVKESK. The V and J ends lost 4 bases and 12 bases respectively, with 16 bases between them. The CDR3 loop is CASSPMRLVGQFF. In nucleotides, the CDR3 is TGTGCCAGCAGCCCCATGAGATTGGTGGGGCAGTTCTTC.